The 20 T cell receptor beta chains below were found in one sample sequenced in a study of blood T cell repertoires in COVID-19. Libraries were prepared by immunoSEQ multiplex PCR; TCRdb keeps only in-frame clonotypes and omits some of them. Of 270,000 or so clones in the sample, around nine tenths were seen once. Sequenced: PBMCs or T cells enriched from blood (not recorded which). The origin of the receptors is a woman under 30 who had recovered from COVID-19.

The chain is built from TRBV3-1 (or the pseudogene TRBV3-2) and TRBJ2-4; 12 bases agree with TRBD2. CDR1 and CDR2 (germline): LGHDT, YNNKEL (reference sequence). This CDR3 has 17 amino acids. V lost 2 bases and J lost 2; bases outside the gene matches: 4. The CDR3 reads CASSQLAGGGSKNIQYF. The CDR3 DNA reads TGTGCCAGCAGCCAACTAGCGGGGGGGGGTTCCAAAAACATTCAGTACTTC.

The chain joins TRBV19 to TRBJ2-1; D is unresolved. Germline CDR1 reads LNHDA; CDR2 reads SQIVND (reference sequence). CDR3 length equals 17 residues. Trimming took 0 bases from V and 0 from J, leaving 12 bases between them. In nucleotides, the CDR3 is TGTGCCAGTAGTATAGATCCCTATAAGAGCTCCTACAATGAGCAGTTCTTC. Translating it yields CASSIDPYKSSYNEQFF.

The chain combines TRBV27 with TRBJ1-1, with D hard to call. Deletions cut 5 bases from V and 1 base from J, with 20 bases between. Germline V gene sequence: CDR1 MNHEY, CDR2 SMNVEV (reference sequence). CDR3 length: 17 residues. CDR3 sequence reads: CASSPASRRLSNTEAFF. CDR3 nucleotide sequence: TGTGCCAGCAGTCCAGCTAGCCGACGGCTGTCGAACACTGAAGCTTTCTTT.

DNA for the CDR3: TGTGCCAGCAGCACGCAACAGGAGCCTGGAAACACCATATATTTT. Residues: CASSTQQEPGNTIYF. The chain is built from TRBV7-9 and TRBJ1-3; D might be TRBD1 (5 bases). CDR1 and CDR2 (germline): SEHNR, FQNEAQ (reference sequence). The V and J ends lost 5 bases and 2 bases respectively, with 13 bases between them. The length of the CDR3 is 15 residues.

The chain links TRBV5-6 to TRBJ1-6; a possible D gene is TRBD1 (5 bases). The germline gives CDR1 SGHDT, CDR2 YYEEEE. Trimming shortened V by 2 bases and J by 8 bases, and 14 bases separated the two germline ends. The CDR3 is 15 residues long. In DNA, the CDR3 is TGTGCCAGCAGCTTCTTAGGGGAATTGGATTCACCCCTCCACTTT. This encodes CASSFLGELDSPLHF.

This chain uses TRBV19 with TRBJ1-5; no firm D call. The ends were cut back, 5 bases at V and 1 base at J, with 15 bases in the middle. Germline-derived CDR1 and CDR2 are LNHDA and SQIVND (reference sequence). This CDR3 region has 16 residues. The CDR3 coding sequence is TGTGCCAGTAGTGCCCCACGAGGCCACAGCAATCAGCCCCAGCATTTT. Protein product: CASSAPRGHSNQPQHF. The entire variable domain, with the rest obtained from reference TRBV19 and TRBJ1-5, is as follows: DGGITQSPKYLFRKEGQNVTLSCEQNLNHDAMYWYRQDPGQGLRLIYYSQIVNDFQKGDIAEGYSVSREKKESFPLTVTSAQKNPTAFYLCASSAPRGHSNQPQHFGDGTRLSIL.

This chain connects TRBV28 to TRBJ2-7; possibly TRBD1 for D (6 bases). This CDR3 has 15 residues. CDR1 MDHEN and CDR2 SYDVKM come from the germline V gene. The V end lost 8 bases, the J end lost 0 bases, and 17 bases lay between the germline ends. The CDR3: CASFGGVRSSYEQYF. CDR3 nucleotides: TGTGCCAGCTTTGGGGGCGTTAGAAGCTCCTACGAGCAGTACTTC.

The chain combines TRBV19 with TRBJ2-2, with D maybe TRBD2 (6 bases). The CDR3 has 15 residues. The germline CDR1 and CDR2 sequences are LNHDA and SQIVND (reference sequence). V lost 5 bases and J lost 5, with 15 bases in between. DNA of the CDR3: TGTGCCAGTAGTCCCTCGGGGCGGGGTACCGGGGAGCTGTTTTTT. This sequence encodes CASSPSGRGTGELFF.

This chain uses TRBV30 with TRBJ1-3; D is perhaps TRBD1 (5 bases). V was pared by 4 bases and J by 0 bases, with 10 bases between. This CDR3 comprises 14 residues. The germline gives CDR1 GTSNPN, CDR2 SVGIG (reference sequence). The CDR3 protein is CAWTGLISGNTIYF. The CDR3 DNA reads as TGTGCCTGGACGGGACTTATCTCTGGAAACACCATATATTTT.

V is TRBV25-1 and J is TRBJ2-3; D uncertain. Germline V gene lookup returns CDR1 MGHDK and CDR2 SYGVNS. V was pared by 0 bases and J by 2 bases, with 6 bases between. CDR3 length: 14 amino acids. CDR3 in DNA: TGTGCCAGCAGTGAATATTTACTCACAGATACGCAGTATTTT. Translation gives CASSEYLLTDTQYF.

The V and J genes are TRBV11-2 and TRBJ1-1; D remains ambiguous. The CDR3 extends over 14 amino acids. Trimming shortened V by 4 bases and J by 1 base, and 10 bases separated the two germline ends. CDR1 is SGHAT and CDR2 is FQNNGV in the germline V gene. The CDR3 bases are TGTGCCAGCAGCTCCAACTACCCGAACACTGAAGCTTTCTTT. It is translated as CASSSNYPNTEAFF.

This rearrangement joins TRBV7-9 to TRBJ1-4; 9 bases align to TRBD1. CDR3 size: 14 residues. V trimming: 4 bases; J trimming: 4 bases; junction bases outside the gene matches: 1. CDR1 and CDR2 (germline): SEHNR, FQNEAQ (reference sequence). The CDR3 coding sequence is TGTGCCAGCAGCTCGACAGGGGGTAATGAAAAACTGTTTTTT. This sequence encodes CASSSTGGNEKLFF.

This clone was seen once. The chain employs TRBV3-1 (or the pseudogene TRBV3-2) and TRBJ2-5; 7 positions agree with TRBD2. J was trimmed by 0 bases and V by 1 base; bases with no gene match: 11. Germline V lookup: CDR1 LGHDT, CDR2 YNNKEL (reference sequence). The CDR3 has 18 residues. CDR3 amino acids: CASSQVGNGGWYQETQYF. CDR3 sequence (DNA): TGTGCCAGCAGCCAAGTGGGTAACGGGGGGTGGTACCAAGAGACCCAGTACTTC.

The chain links TRBV14 to TRBJ1-2, with D perhaps TRBD1 (6 bases). The CDR3 has 15 amino acids. In germline, CDR1 is SGHDN, CDR2 FVKESK. Trimming removed 6 bases from V and 4 bases from J, with 18 bases in between. This CDR3 reads CASSRIRTGTYGYTF. The DNA for the CDR3 is TGTGCCAGCAGTCGAATCCGAACAGGGACCTATGGCTACACCTTC.

The chain links TRBV5-6 to TRBJ1-2; D gene uncertain. V was trimmed by 3 bases and J by 2 bases, leaving 8 bases between them. In germline, CDR1 is SGHDT, CDR2 YYEEEE. This CDR3 has 13 residues. The CDR3: CASSSRINYGYTF. The CDR3 region has the DNA TGTGCCAGCAGCTCGCGGATAAACTATGGCTACACCTTC.

For the CDR3, the DNA is TGTGCCAGCAGTCCTACCGTCAAGCTCTACAATGAGCAGTTCTTC. As protein: CASSPTVKLYNEQFF. The chain carries TRBV5-6 and TRBJ2-1; D remains unclear. The V end was cut by 5 bases, the J end by 3 bases, with 15 bases between. Germline assignment: CDR1 SGHDT and CDR2 YYEEEE. The length of the CDR3 is 15 residues.

The chain couples TRBV19 to TRBJ2-1; D is uncertain. Trimming pared 3 bases from V and 9 bases from J, leaving 9 bases between. Germline CDR1 reads LNHDA; CDR2 reads SQIVND (reference sequence). The CDR3 loop spans 12 amino acids. In DNA form, the CDR3 reads TGTGCCAGTAGTATTTCGCGGTTTGAGCAGTTCTTC. Its translation is CASSISRFEQFF.

V is TRBV28 and J is TRBJ1-5; 11 bases line up with TRBD1. The trim removed 6 bases at V and 0 bases at J, leaving 13 bases unmatched. The CDR3 spans 19 residues. Germline V gene sequence: CDR1 MDHEN, CDR2 SYDVKM. The CDR3 DNA reads TGTGCCAGCAGCCCCCTGGGACAGGGGGGAACCCATAGCAATCAGCCCCAGCATTTT. It specifies CASSPLGQGGTHSNQPQHF.

The rearrangement joins TRBV27 to TRBJ2-2; D not certain. Trimming took 2 bases from V and 8 from J, leaving 6 bases between them. Per the germline V gene, CDR1 is MNHEY and CDR2 is SMNVEV (reference sequence). There are 12 residues in the CDR3. The CDR3 spells CASSLGGGELFF. CDR3 DNA sequence: TGTGCCAGCAGTTTAGGCGGTGGGGAGCTGTTTTTT.

V and J are TRBV7-2 and TRBJ1-2; D gene ambiguous. The germline V gene has CDR1 SGHTA and CDR2 FQGNSA. The length of the CDR3 is 14 residues. The V end lost 3 bases, the J end lost 1 base, and 9 bases lay between the germline ends. In nucleotides, the CDR3 is TGTGCCAGCAGCTTCGGAGGGAGTAACTATGGCTACACCTTC. This translates into CASSFGGSNYGYTF.